Following are 31 T cell receptor beta chains from one sample sequenced in a study of OX40 agonist ivuxolimab in advanced cancers. The method was the immunoSEQ multiplex PCR assay. TCRdb took this table from immuneACCESS and kept in-frame rearrangements with V and J called. Such tables lack part of the clones; where checked against another copy, unresolved V genes explain under half of the gap, and the rest is unexplained. The sample yields around 66,000 clones; roughly 80% were counted once. The top ten hold less than 7.5% of the sample. Specimen: CD4+ or CD8+ T cells sorted from blood, collected in a trial of the OX40 agonist ivuxolimab. The receptors were sampled from an adult with an advanced solid tumor such as melanoma, head and neck, liver or kidney cancer.

V and J are TRBV5-1 and TRBJ2-3; TRBD1 matches 7 bases. Germline CDR1 SGHRS, CDR2 YFSETQ. This CDR3 has 14 residues. The junction had 5 bases not matched to a gene; V was cut back by 4 bases and J by 3 bases. CDR3 sequence: CASSRQGGTDTQYF. CDR3 nucleotides: TGCGCCAGCAGCCGACAGGGCGGGACAGATACGCAGTATTTT. The whole variable domain, filled in from reference TRBV5-1 and TRBJ2-3, reads KAGVTQTPRYLIKTRGQQVTLSCSPISGHRSVSWYQQTPGQGLQFLFEYFSETQRNKGNFPGRFSGRQFSNSRSEMNVSTLELGDSALYLCASSRQGGTDTQYFGPGTRLTVL.

This rearrangement joins TRBV4-1 to TRBJ1-1, with D maybe TRBD1 (6 bases). This CDR3 is built from 19 residues. Between the trimmed V and J ends, which lost 0 bases and 0 bases, there was a span of 20 bases. In germline, CDR1 is MGHRA, CDR2 YSYEKL. CDR3 coding DNA: TGCGCCAGCAGCCAAGATTTGGGGGGGCGCGATACTATGAACACTGAAGCTTTCTTT. The encoded protein is CASSQDLGGRDTMNTEAFF.

This chain joins TRBV7-2 and TRBJ2-7, with TRBD1 as a possible D gene (6 bases). Trimming pared 5 bases from V and 2 bases from J, leaving 13 bases between. The CDR3 spans 14 residues. From germline, CDR1 is SGHTA and CDR2 FQGNSA. CDR3 DNA sequence: TGTGCCAGCAGCAGTAAGACAGGAGCCTACGAGCAGTACTTC. Translating it yields CASSSKTGAYEQYF.

The chain carries TRBV5-1 and TRBJ1-5, with D possibly being TRBD1 (6 bases). The CDR3 is 13 residues long. The germline V gene encodes CDR1 SGHRS and CDR2 YFSETQ. Trimming shortened V by 5 bases and J by 7 bases, and 13 bases separated the two germline ends. The DNA of the CDR3 is TGCGCCAGCAGGGGGGACAAAGGCCAGCCCCAGCATTTT. Translation gives CASRGDKGQPQHF.

The chain combines TRBV10-3 with TRBJ2-7; TRBD1 might be the D (6 bases). This CDR3 spans 15 amino acids. Germline CDR1 is ENHRY and CDR2 is SYGVKD. Trimming shortened V by 0 bases and J by 6 bases, and 15 bases separated the two germline ends. CDR3 sequence: CAISESKDSTGEQYF. As DNA, the CDR3 is TGTGCCATCAGTGAGTCGAAGGACAGCACCGGCGAGCAGTACTTC.

The V and J genes are TRBV4-2 and TRBJ1-5, with TRBD1 matching over 10 bases. The germline CDR1 and CDR2 sequences are LGHNA and YNFKEQ. CDR3 length equals 15 residues. Germline trimming cut 4 bases from V and 6 bases from J; bases unmatched to any gene: 6. For the CDR3, the DNA is TGTGCCAGCAGCCCCTCGGGACAGGGGATTCAGCCCCAGCATTTT. The encoded protein is CASSPSGQGIQPQHF.

This rearrangement joins TRBV10-3 to TRBJ2-7; a possible D gene is TRBD1 (5 bases). CDR3 length: 14 residues. V lost 1 base, J lost 6 bases, and 13 bases lay in between. From germline, CDR1 is ENHRY and CDR2 SYGVKD. The CDR3 DNA follows: TGTGCCATCAGTGAGTTAGGGGCCGCCGGCGAGCAGTACTTC. It translates to CAISELGAAGEQYF.

V and J are TRBV7-6 and TRBJ2-1, with unresolved D. Germline V CDR1 and CDR2: SGHVS, FNYEAQ. V lost 5 bases and J lost 9, with 14 bases in between. The CDR3 contains 13 residues. CDR3 sequence: CASSAPHATEQFF. The CDR3 nucleotides read TGTGCCAGCAGCGCCCCTCACGCCACTGAGCAGTTCTTC.

The rearrangement uses TRBV15 and TRBJ1-4; no definite D call. V lost 5 bases and J lost 6, with 19 bases in between. The CDR3 loop spans 16 amino acids. Germline CDR1 is LNHNV and CDR2 is YYDKDF (reference sequence). DNA of the CDR3: TGTGCCACCAGCTCCGACCGGGAGGGCTCGGATGAAAAACTGTTTTTT. Translated: CATSSDREGSDEKLFF.

The chain combines TRBV28 with TRBJ2-1; 11 nucleotides agree with TRBD2. Per germline, CDR1 MDHEN and CDR2 SYDVKM. V dropped 6 bases and J dropped 9; count of bases not matched to a gene: 10. The CDR3 contains 15 residues. The CDR3 sequence: CASSTIAGGAGEQFF. The CDR3 DNA reads TGTGCCAGCAGCACTATAGCGGGAGGGGCGGGTGAGCAGTTCTTC.

The chain couples TRBV28 to TRBJ2-1; 8 nucleotides align to TRBD2. V was pared by 4 bases and J by 4 bases, with 6 bases of the junction left unmatched. Germline CDR1 reads MDHEN; CDR2 reads SYDVKM. The CDR3 totals 15 residues. Written as DNA, the CDR3 is TGTGCCAGCAGTTCGGGCGGGGGGATTTACAATGAGCAGTTCTTC. It is translated as CASSSGGGIYNEQFF.

This CDR3 reads CASRPRGLYTDTQYF. The CDR3 region has the DNA TGTGCCAGCAGGCCCAGGGGCTTGTACACAGATACGCAGTATTTT. The genes are TRBV6-1 and TRBJ2-3; the D gene is possibly TRBD1 (6 bases). V lost 6 bases and J lost 2, with 15 bases in between. The CDR3 has 15 residues. CDR1 and CDR2 from the germline V gene are MNHNS and SASEGT.

The V gene is TRBV28, the J gene TRBJ2-5; TRBD1 matches 9 bases. V shed 3 bases and J 3 bases; nucleotides not matched to a gene: 8. The germline V gene has CDR1 MDHEN and CDR2 SYDVKM. This CDR3 spans 16 amino acids. The CDR3 protein is CASSFGQGRGEETQYF. CDR3 in DNA: TGTGCCAGCAGTTTCGGACAGGGGAGGGGGGAAGAGACCCAGTACTTC. The variable domain in full, with the rest retrieved from reference TRBV28 and TRBJ2-5, is DVKVTQSSRYLVKRTGEKVFLECVQDMDHENMFWYRQDPGLGLRLIYFSYDVKMKEKGDIPEGYSVSREKKERFSLILESASTNQTSMYLCASSFGQGRGEETQYFGPGTRLLVL.

V and J are TRBV7-3 and TRBJ2-7, with D unresolved. CDR1 is SGHTA, CDR2 FQGTGA, per germline. The CDR3 covers 13 residues. Trimming pared 3 bases from V and 0 bases from J, leaving 6 bases between. CDR3 sequence: CASSFGPSYEQYF. CDR3 in DNA: TGTGCCAGCAGCTTCGGACCCTCCTACGAGCAGTACTTC.

This clone was observed a few times. V gene TRBV7-2 combines with J gene TRBJ2-5; tentatively, D is TRBD1 or TRBD2 (5 bases each). The CDR3 consists of 13 residues. The germline CDR1 and CDR2 sequences are SGHTA and FQGNSA. Trimming pared 5 bases from V and 5 bases from J, leaving 12 bases between. The CDR3 bases are TGTGCCAGCAGCCCTTTTCGGGGCGAGACCCAGTACTTC. This translates into CASSPFRGETQYF.

J is TRBJ2-1 and V is TRBV6-6, with 8 bases that match TRBD1. The CDR3 totals 13 residues. V trimming: 6 bases; J trimming: 9 bases; junction bases outside the gene matches: 7. Germline V gene data show CDR1 as MNHNY and CDR2 as SVGAGI (reference sequence). The CDR3 region is CASSPRGLGEQFF. As DNA, the CDR3 is TGTGCCAGCAGCCCCAGGGGGCTGGGTGAGCAGTTCTTC.

The genes are TRBV5-1 and TRBJ2-7; D uncertain. The germline V gene encodes CDR1 SGHRS and CDR2 YFSETQ. The length of the CDR3 is 13 residues. The ends were cut back, 1 base at V and 5 bases at J, with 10 bases in the middle. CDR3 coding DNA: TGCGCCAGCAGCTTGAGTATCCAGAACGAGCAGTACTTC. It encodes CASSLSIQNEQYF.

V gene TRBV5-8 combines with J gene TRBJ2-7, with a weak D call TRBD1 (5 bases). This CDR3 is 14 amino acids long. Trimming shortened V by 4 bases and J by 2 bases, and 13 bases separated the two germline ends. CDR1 is SGHTS, CDR2 YDEGEE, per germline. The CDR3 loop reads CASSPWGATYEQYF. The CDR3 bases are TGTGCCAGCAGCCCATGGGGCGCCACCTACGAGCAGTACTTC. The full variable domain, completed using reference TRBV5-8 and TRBJ2-7, is EAGVTQSPTHLIKTRGQQATLRCSPISGHTSVYWYQQALGLGLQFLLWYDEGEERNRGNFPPRFSGRQFPNYSSELNVNALELEDSALYLCASSPWGATYEQYFGPGTRLTVT.

The chain carries TRBV7-8 and TRBJ2-7; 7 positions agree with TRBD1. CDR1 and CDR2 from the germline V gene are SGHVS and FQNEAQ. The CDR3 is made up of 14 amino acids. V was pared by 6 bases and J by 3 bases, with 8 bases of the junction left unmatched. CDR3 bases: TGTGCCAGCAGTATTCAGGGGGTTAACTACGAGCAGTACTTC. Its protein is CASSIQGVNYEQYF.

The J gene is TRBJ2-7, the V gene TRBV6-6; 12 nucleotides agree with TRBD2. Trimming took 2 bases from V and 7 from J; bases not matched to a gene: 6. The CDR3 sequence is 15 residues long. CDR1 MNHNY and CDR2 SVGAGI come from the germline V gene (reference sequence). The CDR3 DNA sequence: TGTGCCAGCAGTTACGGGTCTAGCGGGAGGGGAGAGCAGTACTTC. Amino acids: CASSYGSSGRGEQYF.

The chain carries TRBV21-1 and TRBJ1-3; TRBD1 reflects the table's D call only, with no check against the DNA. TRBV21-1 is listed as a pseudogene. The CDR3 has 13 residues. The CDR3 coding sequence is TGTGCCAACACCCAGGGCTCTGGAAACACCATATATTTT. This codes for CANTQGSGNTIYF.

CDR3: CASRGRTMNTEAFF. CDR3 DNA: TGCGCCAGCAGAGGACGGACGATGAACACTGAAGCTTTCTTT. The V and J genes are TRBV4-1 and TRBJ1-1; D is unclear. There are 14 residues in the CDR3. Between the trimmed V and J ends, which lost 6 bases and 0 bases, there was a span of 11 bases. CDR1 and CDR2 from the germline V gene are MGHRA and YSYEKL.

The rearrangement links TRBV7-3 to TRBJ1-5; D not resolved. This CDR3 is 13 amino acids long. Germline CDR1 SGHTA, CDR2 FQGTGA. V dropped 0 bases and J dropped 4 bases, with 4 bases sitting between them. CDR3 protein: CASSLTRNQPQHF. The DNA of the CDR3 is TGTGCCAGCAGCTTAACACGGAATCAGCCCCAGCATTTT.

This chain uses TRBV5-1 with TRBJ2-2; D uncertain. The V end was cut by 1 base, the J end by 0 bases, with 10 bases between. Germline V lookup: CDR1 SGHRS, CDR2 YFSETQ. The CDR3 length is 16 residues. For the CDR3, the DNA is TGCGCCAGCAGCTTGTACTATCTCGCGAACACCGGGGAGCTGTTTTTT. This gives the protein CASSLYYLANTGELFF.

The chain combines TRBV7-8 with TRBJ2-2, with 9 positions matching TRBD2. Per the germline V gene, CDR1 is SGHVS and CDR2 is FQNEAQ. The V segment lost 1 base and the J segment 4 bases; nucleotides outside the gene matches: 4. The CDR3 is made up of 16 amino acids. The CDR3 DNA sequence: TGTGCCAGCAGCTTAGGTGCTAGCGGGATCACCGGGGAGCTGTTTTTT. As protein: CASSLGASGITGELFF.

The chain employs TRBV11-2 and TRBJ2-3, with a weak D call TRBD1 (5 bases). Trimming took 5 bases from V and 0 from J, leaving 18 bases between them. CDR1 SGHAT and CDR2 FQNNGV come from the germline V gene. The CDR3 is 17 residues long. CDR3 region: CASSRRGAAPSTDTQYF. CDR3 in DNA: TGTGCCAGCAGCCGCCGTGGGGCAGCACCTAGCACAGATACGCAGTATTTT.

The V call is TRBV10-3, the J call TRBJ2-5; no reliable D call. In germline, CDR1 is ENHRY, CDR2 SYGVKD. CDR3 length: 12 residues. The V and J ends lost 2 bases and 5 bases respectively, with 6 bases between them. CDR3 amino acids: CAISETAETQYF. CDR3 nucleotide sequence: TGTGCCATCAGTGAGACCGCGGAGACCCAGTACTTC.

The CDR3 DNA reads TGCGCCAGCGCCCCAACCGGGACGGAACGCTCTGGGGCCAACGTCCTGACTTTC. Its translation: CASAPTGTERSGANVLTF. The chain couples TRBV23-1 to TRBJ2-6; D assignment may be TRBD1 or TRBD2 (5 bases each). Being an ORF, TRBV23-1 has a function that is uncertain. The CDR3 runs to 18 residues. Deletions cut 8 bases from V and 0 bases from J, with 20 bases between.

This sequence joins TRBV30 and TRBJ1-1; 8 bases are shared with TRBD1. The CDR3 is made up of 14 amino acids. The junction had 4 bases not matched to a gene; V was cut back by 0 bases and J by 4 bases. Germline CDR1 and CDR2: GTSNPN and SVGIG (reference sequence). The CDR3 nucleotides are TGTGCCTGGAGTGTTGGCAGGGGGCGCACTGAAGCTTTCTTT. It specifies CAWSVGRGRTEAFF.

The chain recombines TRBV2 with TRBJ2-2, with D possibly being TRBD1 (6 bases). V shed 10 bases and J shed 1 base, with 13 bases lying between them. There are 14 residues in the CDR3. Per the germline V gene, CDR1 is SNHLY and CDR2 is FYNNEI. CDR3 bases: TGTGCCACTCGGTGGACAGTGAACACCGGGGAGCTGTTTTTT. It encodes CATRWTVNTGELFF.

The chain employs TRBV5-6 and TRBJ2-7; tentative D call: TRBD1 (5 bases). The germline V gene encodes CDR1 SGHDT and CDR2 YYEEEE. V gave up 0 bases and J gave up 6 bases, with 22 bases separating them. CDR3 length equals 17 residues. The CDR3 protein is CASSLGVGQGQGVEQYV. The DNA for the CDR3 is TGTGCCAGCAGCTTGGGGGTAGGGCAGGGTCAAGGGGTCGAGCAGTACGTC.